This T cell receptor beta chain was sequenced for a study of CD8 T cells in ankylosing spondylitis. The study, taken as a whole, reports: Relatively rare in peripheral blood, disease-linked clones were also CD8+. From matched ankylosing spondylitis synovial fluid, disease-linked clones were reportedly recovered at significantly enriched levels. What appeared characteristic of ankylosing spondylitis blood was a TCR beta motif of seven to nine highly homologous variants.

V trimming: 2 bases; J trimming: 7 bases; junction bases outside the gene matches: 16. CDR1 and CDR2 (germline): MNHEY, SVGAGI. The CDR3 has 17 residues. In the case of this clonotype: Its matching antigen is unknown.

The authors made TCR beta libraries by quantitative 5'-RACE with molecular barcodes. TCRdb independently ran MiXCR on the 5' RACE reads; one entry per CDR3 protein. The data hold over 700,000 distinct CDR3 sequences, with 15% to 20% observed a single time. This chain links TRBV6-5 with TRBJ2-7; TRBD1 matches 8 bases. The sequenced material came from blood, either unsorted or a sorted T cell fraction (not recorded which). The receptor was isolated from a male donor with ankylosing spondylitis. CDR3 in DNA: TGTGCCAGCAGTTACGGGACAGGACCTGGCGGGATTAGGGAGCAGTACTTC. It is translated as CASSYGTGPGGIREQYF.